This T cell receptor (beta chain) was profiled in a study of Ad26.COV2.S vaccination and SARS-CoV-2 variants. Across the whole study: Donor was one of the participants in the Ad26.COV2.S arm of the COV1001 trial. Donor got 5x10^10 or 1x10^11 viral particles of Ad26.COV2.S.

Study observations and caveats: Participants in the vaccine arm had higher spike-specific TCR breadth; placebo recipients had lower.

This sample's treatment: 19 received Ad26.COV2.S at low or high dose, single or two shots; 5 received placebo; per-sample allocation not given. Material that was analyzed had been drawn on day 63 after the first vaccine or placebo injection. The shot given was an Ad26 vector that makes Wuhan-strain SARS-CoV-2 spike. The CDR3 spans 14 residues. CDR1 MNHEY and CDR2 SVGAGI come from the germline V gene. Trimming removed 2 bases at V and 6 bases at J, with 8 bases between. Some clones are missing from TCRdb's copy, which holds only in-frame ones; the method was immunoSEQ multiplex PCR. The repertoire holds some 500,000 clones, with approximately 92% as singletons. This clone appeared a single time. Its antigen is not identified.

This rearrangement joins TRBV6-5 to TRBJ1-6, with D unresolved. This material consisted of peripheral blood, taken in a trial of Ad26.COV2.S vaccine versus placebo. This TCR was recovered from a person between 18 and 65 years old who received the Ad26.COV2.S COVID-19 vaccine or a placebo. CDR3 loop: CASSYRDINSPLHF. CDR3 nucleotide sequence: TGTGCCAGCAGTTACCGGGATATTAATTCACCCCTCCACTTT.